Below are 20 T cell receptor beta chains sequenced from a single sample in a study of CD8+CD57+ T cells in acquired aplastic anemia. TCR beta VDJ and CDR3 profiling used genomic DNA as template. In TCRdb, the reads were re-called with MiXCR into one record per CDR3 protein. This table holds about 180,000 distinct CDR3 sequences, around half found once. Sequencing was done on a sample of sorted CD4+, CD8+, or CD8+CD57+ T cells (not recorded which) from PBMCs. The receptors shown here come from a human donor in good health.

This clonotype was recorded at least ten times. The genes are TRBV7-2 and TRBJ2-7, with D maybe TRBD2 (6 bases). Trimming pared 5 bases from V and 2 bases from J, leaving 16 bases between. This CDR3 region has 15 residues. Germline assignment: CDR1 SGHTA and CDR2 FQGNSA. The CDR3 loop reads CASSPRLDPAYEQYF. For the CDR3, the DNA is TGTGCCAGCAGCCCACGACTAGACCCTGCCTACGAGCAGTACTTC.

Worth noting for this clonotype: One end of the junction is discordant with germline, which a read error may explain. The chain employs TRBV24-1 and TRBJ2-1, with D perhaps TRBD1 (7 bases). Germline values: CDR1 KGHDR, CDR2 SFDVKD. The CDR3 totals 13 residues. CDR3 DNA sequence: TGTGCTACCAAGGCGGGACAGAACAATGAGCAGTTCTTC. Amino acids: CATKAGQNNEQFF.

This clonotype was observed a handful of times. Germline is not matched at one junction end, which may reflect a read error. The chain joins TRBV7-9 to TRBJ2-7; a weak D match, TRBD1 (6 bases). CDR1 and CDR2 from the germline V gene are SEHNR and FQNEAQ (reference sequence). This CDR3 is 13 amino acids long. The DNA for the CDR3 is TGCGCCAGCAGCTCCGTACAGGGCTACGAGCAGTACTTC. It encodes CASSSVQGYEQYF.

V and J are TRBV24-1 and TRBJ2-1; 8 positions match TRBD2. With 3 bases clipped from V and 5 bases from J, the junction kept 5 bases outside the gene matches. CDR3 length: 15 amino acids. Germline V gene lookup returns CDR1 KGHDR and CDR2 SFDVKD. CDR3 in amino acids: CATSDLAGPDNEQFF. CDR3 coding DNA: TGTGCCACCAGTGATCTAGCGGGCCCGGACAATGAGCAGTTCTTC.

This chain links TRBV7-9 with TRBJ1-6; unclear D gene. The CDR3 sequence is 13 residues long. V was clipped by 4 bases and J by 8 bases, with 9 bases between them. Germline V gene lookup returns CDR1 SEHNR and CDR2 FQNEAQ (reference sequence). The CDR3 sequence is CASSYLSDSPLHF. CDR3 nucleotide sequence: TGTGCCAGCAGCTACCTAAGTGATTCACCCCTCCACTTT.

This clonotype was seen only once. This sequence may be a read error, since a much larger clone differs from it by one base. The DNA for the CDR3 is TGTGCCAGCAGACATACCCCCGGGACTAGCGGCTCCTACGGGCAGTACTTC. Protein: CASRHTPGTSGSYGQYF. The rearrangement links TRBV6-1 to TRBJ2-7; the match to TRBD2 covers 11 bases. Germline V lookup: CDR1 MNHNS, CDR2 SASEGT. The CDR3 is made up of 17 amino acids.

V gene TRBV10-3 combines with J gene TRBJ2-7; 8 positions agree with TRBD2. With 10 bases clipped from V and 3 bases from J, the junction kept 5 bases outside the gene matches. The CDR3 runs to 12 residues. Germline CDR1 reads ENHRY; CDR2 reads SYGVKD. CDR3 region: CATKAGVYEQYF. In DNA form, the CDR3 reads TGTGCCACCAAAGCGGGAGTCTACGAGCAGTACTTC.

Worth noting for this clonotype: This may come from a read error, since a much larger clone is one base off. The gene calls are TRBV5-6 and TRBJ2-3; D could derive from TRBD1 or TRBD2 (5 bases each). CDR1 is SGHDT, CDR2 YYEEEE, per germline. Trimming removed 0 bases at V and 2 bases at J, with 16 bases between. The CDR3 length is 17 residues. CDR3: CASSLVGVKRVTDTQYF. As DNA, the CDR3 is TGTGCCAGCAGCTTGGTGGGGGTTAAAAGGGTCACAGATACGCAGTATTTT.

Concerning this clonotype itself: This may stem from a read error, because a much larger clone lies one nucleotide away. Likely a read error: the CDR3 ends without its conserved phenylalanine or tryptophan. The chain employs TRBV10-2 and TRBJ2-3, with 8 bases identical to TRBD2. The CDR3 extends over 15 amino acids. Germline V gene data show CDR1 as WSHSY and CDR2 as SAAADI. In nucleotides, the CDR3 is TGTGCCAGCAGCCCCCTTAGCGGGGCGACAGATACGCAGTATTCT. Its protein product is CASSPLSGATDTQYS.

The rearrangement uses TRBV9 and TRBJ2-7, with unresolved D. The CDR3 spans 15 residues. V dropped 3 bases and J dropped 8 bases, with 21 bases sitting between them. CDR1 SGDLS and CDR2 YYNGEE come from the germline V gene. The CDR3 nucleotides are TGTGCCAGCAGCGAAAGGGCCTGGGATCAGCCCCAGCAGTACTTC. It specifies CASSERAWDQPQQYF.

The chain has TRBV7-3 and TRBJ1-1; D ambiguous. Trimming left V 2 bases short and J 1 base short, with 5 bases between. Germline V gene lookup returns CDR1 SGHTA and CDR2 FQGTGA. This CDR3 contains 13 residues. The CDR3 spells CASSLHTNTEAFF. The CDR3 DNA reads TGTGCCAGCAGCTTACATACGAACACTGAAGCTTTCTTT.

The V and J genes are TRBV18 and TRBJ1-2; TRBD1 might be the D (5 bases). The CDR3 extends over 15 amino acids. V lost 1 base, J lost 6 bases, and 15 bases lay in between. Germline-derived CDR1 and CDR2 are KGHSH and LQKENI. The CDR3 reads CASSPLAGDEDGYTF. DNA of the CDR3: TGTGCCAGCTCACCACTAGCCGGGGACGAAGATGGCTACACCTTC.

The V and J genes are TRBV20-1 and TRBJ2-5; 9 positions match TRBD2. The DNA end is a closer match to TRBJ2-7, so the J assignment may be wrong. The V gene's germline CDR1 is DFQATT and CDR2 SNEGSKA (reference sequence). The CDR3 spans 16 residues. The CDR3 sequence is CSAPRGATSGTYEQYF. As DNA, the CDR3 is TGCAGTGCCCCTAGGGGGGCGACTAGCGGAACCTACGAGCAGTACTTC.

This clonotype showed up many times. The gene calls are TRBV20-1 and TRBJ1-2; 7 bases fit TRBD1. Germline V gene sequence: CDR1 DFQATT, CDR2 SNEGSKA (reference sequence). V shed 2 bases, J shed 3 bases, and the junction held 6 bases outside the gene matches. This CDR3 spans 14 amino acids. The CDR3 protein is CSARRRQGDYGYTF. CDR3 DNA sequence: TGCAGTGCTAGACGAAGACAGGGAGACTATGGCTACACCTTC.

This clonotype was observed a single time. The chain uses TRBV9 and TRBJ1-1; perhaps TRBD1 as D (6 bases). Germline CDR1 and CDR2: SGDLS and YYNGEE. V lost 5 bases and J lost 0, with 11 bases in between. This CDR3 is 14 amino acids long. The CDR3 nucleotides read TGTGCCAGCAGTTACCCAGGGGTGAACACTGAAGCTTTCTTT. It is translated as CASSYPGVNTEAFF.

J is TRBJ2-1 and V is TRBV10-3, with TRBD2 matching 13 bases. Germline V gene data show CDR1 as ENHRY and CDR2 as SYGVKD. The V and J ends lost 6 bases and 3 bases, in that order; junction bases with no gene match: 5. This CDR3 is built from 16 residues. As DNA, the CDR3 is TGTGCCATCAGGGAAGGGACTAGCGGGGTCTACAATGAGCAGTTCTTC. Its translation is CAIREGTSGVYNEQFF.

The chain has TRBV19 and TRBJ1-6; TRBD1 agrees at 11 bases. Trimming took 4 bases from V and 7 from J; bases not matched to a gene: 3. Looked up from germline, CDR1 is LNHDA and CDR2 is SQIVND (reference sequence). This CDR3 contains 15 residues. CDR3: CASSNGQGANSPLHF. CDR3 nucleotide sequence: TGTGCCAGTAGTAACGGACAGGGGGCGAATTCACCCCTCCACTTT.

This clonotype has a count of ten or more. The CDR3 DNA reads TGTGCCAGCAGGGGGGCCTTGGGTGCGGGAGAGAACACCGGGGAGCTGTTTTTT. Amino acid sequence: CASRGALGAGENTGELFF. The chain is built from TRBV7-8 and TRBJ2-2; D is possibly TRBD2 (7 bases). The germline V and J ends were trimmed by 6 bases and 1 base, with 21 bases remaining between them. The CDR3 contains 18 residues. The germline gives CDR1 SGHVS, CDR2 FQNEAQ.

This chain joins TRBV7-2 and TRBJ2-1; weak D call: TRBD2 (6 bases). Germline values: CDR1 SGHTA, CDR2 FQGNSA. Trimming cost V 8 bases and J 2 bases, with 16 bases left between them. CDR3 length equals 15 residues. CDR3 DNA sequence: TGTGCCAGCGGGGGAGGAACAGGACCCTACAATGAGCAGTTCTTC. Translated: CASGGGTGPYNEQFF.

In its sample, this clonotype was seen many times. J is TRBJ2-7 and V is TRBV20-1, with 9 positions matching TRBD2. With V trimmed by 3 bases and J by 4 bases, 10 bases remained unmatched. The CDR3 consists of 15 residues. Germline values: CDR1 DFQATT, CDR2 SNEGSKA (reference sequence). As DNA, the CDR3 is TGCAGTGCTAGGGAGCTTACTAGCGGGCCATACGAGCAGTACTTC. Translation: CSARELTSGPYEQYF.